This T cell receptor (beta chain) emerged from a study of blood T cell repertoires in COVID-19. As for the study in general: Samples of COVID-19 (acute and convalescent) were obtained from the United States, Italy and Spain. Nucleic acid was either cDNA or gDNA, and it came from T cells, B-cell-depleted T cells, or PBMCs.

In the study's own analysis: Amplification of reference gene primers was used by the study to estimate nucleated cell counts. Using immunoSEQ multiplex PCR, the repertoire was profiled, and TCRdb retains in-frame clones only, with some absent. That table is the source of V, J and clone size, and D and trimming were worked out from the DNA. This table holds under 250,000 clones, roughly nine tenths found once. This CDR3 is built from 12 residues. The V end lost 5 bases, the J end lost 0 bases, and 4 bases lay between the germline ends. The material sequenced was peripheral blood. The chain recombines TRBV12-3 or TRBV12-4 with TRBJ1-2; unclear D gene. The receptor was derived from a man in his 60s with acute or convalescent COVID-19. The CDR3 reads CASSEANYGYTF. The CDR3 DNA is TGTGCCAGCAGTGAGGCTAACTATGGCTACACCTTC.